This T cell receptor (beta chain) was documented in a study of CD8 T cells in Susac syndrome. The multiple sclerosis controls were treatment-naive patients affected by stable or active relapsing-remitting disease. RNA amounts of roughly 0.5 to 1 ug underwent reverse transcription with random hexamers. With immunoSEQ multiplex PCR, TCR beta CDR3 was amplified across 54 Vbeta and 13 Jbeta. TCRdb recomputed calls from the immunoSEQ multiplex PCR reads with MiXCR, one row per CDR3 protein. The sample holds 100,000 to 150,000 distinct CDR3 sequences; 85% to 95% are singletons and the top ten take around 0.3%. Germline CDR1 DFQATT, CDR2 SNEGSKA (reference sequence). The J segment lost 5 bases and the V segment lost 0 bases, leaving 6 bases of the junction unmatched. The CDR3 is 15 residues long.

This sequence was found in a human donor with multiple sclerosis. Sequencing was done on a sample of CD8+ T cells from PBMCs. This sequence joins TRBV20-1 and TRBJ1-4, with TRBD1 matching 7 bases. The CDR3 region has the DNA TGCAGTGCTAGAGATCTGGAGGGGGCGAATGAAAAACTGTTTTTT. The encoded protein is CSARDLEGANEKLFF.